The 18 T cell receptor beta chains in this list originate from one sample, sequenced in a study of blood T cell repertoires in COVID-19. Assay: immunoSEQ multiplex PCR; the TCRdb copy retains only in-frame clones and omits some. Among about 340,000 clones listed, approximately 86% were seen once. Sequences were obtained from peripheral blood. The receptor set was obtained from a woman in her fifties or sixties with COVID-19, enrolled during active disease.

CDR3 sequence: CASSPGIVLYGKDEQFF. CDR3 sequence (DNA): TGTGCCAGCTCCCCGGGTATCGTCTTGTACGGAAAAGATGAGCAGTTCTTC. The chain links TRBV18 to TRBJ2-1; no firm D call. Germline-derived CDR1 and CDR2 are KGHSH and LQKENI. Deletions cut 6 bases from V and 8 bases from J, with 26 bases between. The length of the CDR3 is 17 residues.

This clone was observed once. The chain links TRBV12-3 or TRBV12-4 to TRBJ1-2; D may be TRBD1 (5 bases). V dropped 3 bases and J dropped 8 bases, with 10 bases sitting between them. CDR3 length equals 12 residues. The CDR3 sequence is CASSFSGVGYTF. The CDR3 coding sequence is TGTGCCAGCAGTTTCTCGGGGGTCGGCTACACCTTC.

This chain links TRBV5-5 with TRBJ2-1, with 8 bases fitting TRBD2. The V and J ends lost 2 bases and 6 bases, in that order; junction bases with no gene match: 4. The CDR3 extends over 14 amino acids. Per germline, CDR1 SGHKS and CDR2 YYEKEE (reference sequence). CDR3 residues: CASSFRTSSNEQFF. The CDR3 DNA follows: TGTGCCAGCAGCTTCCGGACTAGCAGCAATGAGCAGTTCTTC.

Worth noting for this clone: The sample contains more than one DNA sequence encoding this CDR3. J is TRBJ2-3 and V is TRBV19; no clear D. The CDR3 is 13 residues long. Trimming left V 3 bases short and J 3 bases short, with 7 bases between. CDR1 and CDR2 from the germline V gene are LNHDA and SQIVND (reference sequence). CDR3 coding DNA: TGTGCCAGTAGTATTACTATTACAGATACGCAGTATTTT. Translated, it gives CASSITITDTQYF. Full variable domain (missing parts from reference TRBV19 and TRBJ2-3): DGGITQSPKYLFRKEGQNVTLSCEQNLNHDAMYWYRQDPGQGLRLIYYSQIVNDFQKGDIAEGYSVSREKKESFPLTVTSAQKNPTAFYLCASSITITDTQYFGPGTRLTVL.

The chain couples TRBV4-3 to TRBJ2-7; 12 nucleotides agree with TRBD2. The CDR3 spans 18 residues. Germline loops: CDR1 LGHNA, CDR2 YSLEER. J gave up 1 base and V 4 bases, and 11 bases lay outside the gene matches. CDR3 bases: TGCGCCAGCAGCCGAATACTTCCTAGCGGGGGGGAGTCCTACGAGCAGTACTTC. Translating gives CASSRILPSGGESYEQYF.

The rearrangement uses TRBV2 and TRBJ1-5; 9 bases line up with TRBD1. The CDR3 is made up of 14 amino acids. Losses at the gene ends were 5 bases for V and 5 bases for J; bases not matched to a gene: 4. Germline loops: CDR1 SNHLY, CDR2 FYNNEI. The CDR3 sequence: CASSSDRGYQPQHF. In nucleotides, the CDR3 is TGTGCCAGCAGTTCGGACAGGGGTTATCAGCCCCAGCATTTT.

The rearrangement links TRBV12-3 or TRBV12-4 to TRBJ2-1, with a tentative D call TRBD1 (6 bases). This CDR3 comprises 12 residues. Trimming removed 8 bases at V and 9 bases at J, with 14 bases between. CDR3 loop: CASGLQGIEQFF. CDR3 nucleotide sequence: TGTGCCAGCGGGCTCCAGGGGATTGAGCAGTTCTTC.

The CDR3 DNA follows: TGTGCCAGTAGTATAATGAGCTCCGGGGAAAAACTGTTTTTT. Residues: CASSIMSSGEKLFF. The gene calls are TRBV19 and TRBJ1-4; D not certain. The CDR3 has 14 residues. Between the trimmed V and J ends, which lost 2 bases and 8 bases, there was a span of 12 bases. Germline V gene data show CDR1 as LNHDA and CDR2 as SQIVND (reference sequence).

This clone was seen once. The DNA for the CDR3 is TGCGCCAGCAGCCAAGACGGGACTCTAGAGAGCTATGGCTACACCTTC. This sequence encodes CASSQDGTLESYGYTF. The rearrangement links TRBV4-3 to TRBJ1-2, with D possibly TRBD1 on 5 matching bases. Germline values: CDR1 LGHNA, CDR2 YSLEER. The V and J ends lost 0 bases and 4 bases respectively, with 15 bases between them. This CDR3 is 16 amino acids long.

This clone was recorded once. V is TRBV9 and J is TRBJ2-1, with D perhaps matching TRBD2 (6 bases). The V end was cut by 0 bases, the J end by 4 bases, with 11 bases between. Germline-derived CDR1 and CDR2 are SGDLS and YYNGEE. This CDR3 contains 15 residues. CDR3 bases: TGTGCCAGCAGCGTAGCTAGCGCGAGGTACAATGAGCAGTTCTTC. As protein: CASSVASARYNEQFF.

This chain's CDR3 is CASSEANYRVGNEKLFF. The CDR3 coding sequence is TGTGCCAGCAGTGAAGCCAACTACAGGGTGGGGAATGAAAAACTGTTTTTT. J is TRBJ1-4 and V is TRBV2, with a possible D match to TRBD1 (6 bases). The CDR3 is 17 residues long. Germline V lookup: CDR1 SNHLY, CDR2 FYNNEI. Between the trimmed V and J ends, which lost 0 bases and 5 bases, there was a span of 16 bases. The full variable domain, with the rest looked up from reference TRBV2 and TRBJ1-4, is EPEVTQTPSHQVTQMGQEVILRCVPISNHLYFYWYRQILGQKVEFLVSFYNNEISEKSEIFDDQFSVERPDGSNFTLKIRSTKLEDSAMYFCASSEANYRVGNEKLFFGSGTQLSVL.

The chain's CDR3 is CASSPRVGGSTEAFF. DNA for the CDR3: TGTGCCAGCTCACCTCGGGTAGGCGGGAGCACTGAAGCTTTCTTT. This chain connects TRBV18 to TRBJ1-1; D is uncertain. With 3 bases removed from V and 4 bases from J, the gap between germline ends came to 15 bases. Germline-derived CDR1 and CDR2 are KGHSH and LQKENI. The CDR3 is 15 amino acids.

The rearrangement links TRBV6-5 to TRBJ1-3; TRBD1 matches 7 bases. The V segment lost 2 bases and the J segment 4 bases; nucleotides outside the gene matches: 5. The CDR3 is made up of 15 amino acids. Germline loops: CDR1 MNHEY, CDR2 SVGAGI. As DNA, the CDR3 is TGTGCCAGCAGTTACGAAGGGGGCATCGGAAACACCATATATTTT. It yields the protein CASSYEGGIGNTIYF.

The rearrangement links TRBV6-5 to TRBJ2-7; D might be TRBD2 (5 bases). Germline lookup yields CDR1 MNHEY and CDR2 SVGAGI. The CDR3 has 15 amino acids. Trimming removed 0 bases at V and 1 base at J, with 10 bases between. The CDR3 DNA reads as TGTGCCAGCAGTTACTCCGAGGGTACTTCCTACGAGCAGTACTTC. This translates into CASSYSEGTSYEQYF.

The rearrangement uses TRBV5-1 and TRBJ1-1; TRBD1 agrees at 11 bases. The CDR3 has 16 amino acids. The J segment lost 4 bases and the V segment lost 0 bases, leaving 5 bases of the junction unmatched. CDR1 is SGHRS and CDR2 is YFSETQ in the germline V gene. CDR3 region: CASSLVGQGVPTEAFF. The CDR3 DNA follows: TGCGCCAGCAGCTTGGTGGGACAGGGGGTCCCCACTGAAGCTTTCTTT.

This clone was counted between two and nine times. The chain is built from TRBV4-1 and TRBJ1-1; maybe TRBD1 (6 bases). The germline gives CDR1 MGHRA, CDR2 YSYEKL. Trimming left V 3 bases short and J 8 bases short, with 16 bases between. CDR3 size: 14 residues. CDR3 bases: TGCGCCAGCAGCCATAACGACAGGTCGGGAGAAGCTTTCTTT. As protein: CASSHNDRSGEAFF.

Here the CDR3 DNA reads TGTGCCAGCAGTTACGGGCCTAATTCACCCCTCCACTTT. Translated, it gives CASSYGPNSPLHF. The genes are TRBV6-5 and TRBJ1-6, with D uncertain. The CDR3 covers 13 residues. Germline assignment: CDR1 MNHEY and CDR2 SVGAGI. The V and J ends lost 2 bases and 6 bases respectively, with 5 bases between them.

V usage is TRBV13 and J usage is TRBJ1-6, with D unresolved. This CDR3 has 14 residues. Deletions cut 3 bases from V and 13 bases from J, with 16 bases between. Germline V lookup: CDR1 PRHDT, CDR2 FYEKMQ (reference sequence). The CDR3 spells CASSLVGVVRPLHF. The CDR3 DNA is TGTGCCAGCAGCTTGGTCGGGGTTGTAAGGCCCCTCCACTTT.